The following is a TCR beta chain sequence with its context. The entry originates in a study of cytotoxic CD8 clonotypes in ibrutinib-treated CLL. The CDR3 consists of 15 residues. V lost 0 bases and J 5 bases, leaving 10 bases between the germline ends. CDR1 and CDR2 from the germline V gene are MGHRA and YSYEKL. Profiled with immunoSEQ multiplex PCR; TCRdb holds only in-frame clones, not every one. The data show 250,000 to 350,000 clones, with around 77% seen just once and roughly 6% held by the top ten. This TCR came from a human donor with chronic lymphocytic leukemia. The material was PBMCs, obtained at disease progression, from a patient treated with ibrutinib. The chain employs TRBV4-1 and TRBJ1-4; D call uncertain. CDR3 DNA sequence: TGCGCCAGCAGCCAAGATGAGGCCGGGAATGAAAAACTGTTTTTT. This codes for CASSQDEAGNEKLFF.